This T cell receptor (beta chain) was profiled in a study of shared clonotypes between healthy human individuals. Whole-study context: Every donor yielded three CD4 naive, three CD4 memory, two CD8 naive and one CD8 memory plate. Broader study findings: Clonotype sharing among donors was expected to depend on sequencing depth. On the whole, naive subsets had larger estimated richness than memory subsets had. The diversity represented, both genetic and in exposure history, was limited by few donors.

As concerns this clone: What it binds is not known.

Sequencing used immunoSEQ multiplex PCR; TCRdb keeps in-frame clones, though not all of them. The sample has approximately 2.4 million clones; roughly 95% are singletons. Per the germline V gene, CDR1 is MDHEN and CDR2 is SYDVKM. CDR3 length equals 18 residues. V lost 7 bases and J 8 bases, leaving 32 bases between the germline ends. The material sequenced was naive CD4+ T cells sorted from blood. Subset indicated: CD45RA+ positively selected. V usage is TRBV28 and J usage is TRBJ1-2, with D unclear. This TCR derives from a man in his late teens or twenties in good health. Here the CDR3 DNA reads TGTGCCAGCAACTCCCCAGGTAAAGGATTTGAGTATACGGGCGGCTACACCTTC. This sequence encodes CASNSPGKGFEYTGGYTF.